This passage covers 22 T cell receptor beta chains from one sample sequenced in a study of T cells in Graves' hyperthyroidism and ophthalmopathy. Amplification yielded TCR beta CDR3 regions, with RNA transcripts as the source. An initial round of RT-PCR targeting the TCR CDR3 relied on the HTBI primer set. Each CDR3 protein gets one entry after TCRdb re-called the multiplex PCR reads with MiXCR. This sample has hundreds of thousands of distinct CDR3 sequences, with approximately 44% found just once. The sample was peripheral blood or thyroid tissue (not recorded which). The origin of the receptors is a woman under 30 with Graves' hyperthyroidism.

The CDR3 DNA follows: TGCAGTGCTAGTTCCGGCCTAGCGGGGAACAATGAGCAGTACTTC. It translates to CSASSGLAGNNEQYF. The V call is TRBV20-1, the J call TRBJ2-7; 9 bases are shared with TRBD2. With 3 bases clipped from V and 7 bases from J, the junction kept 13 bases outside the gene matches. From germline, CDR1 is DFQATT and CDR2 SNEGSKA (reference sequence). The CDR3 sequence is 15 residues long.

The V and J genes are TRBV19 and TRBJ2-6; D is ambiguous. Germline assignment: CDR1 LNHDA and CDR2 SQIVND (reference sequence). The CDR3 loop spans 16 amino acids. V was trimmed by 1 base and J by 2 bases, leaving 9 bases between them. This CDR3 reads CASSIVGGPGANVLTF. The CDR3 DNA sequence: TGTGCCAGTAGTATAGTGGGCGGTCCTGGGGCCAACGTCCTGACTTTC.

The chain has TRBV5-1 and TRBJ2-5, with D hard to call. Germline-derived CDR1 and CDR2 are SGHRS and YFSETQ. CDR3 length equals 13 residues. V was clipped by 3 bases and J by 4 bases, with 10 bases between them. The CDR3 region is CASSSRQRETQYF. For the CDR3, the DNA is TGCGCCAGCAGCTCGCGACAAAGAGAGACCCAGTACTTC.

This clonotype occurred many times. CDR3 sequence: CSVVAGGSNEKLFF. CDR3 coding DNA: TGCAGCGTGGTGGCGGGGGGCTCTAATGAAAAACTGTTTTTT. The V gene is TRBV29-1, the J gene TRBJ1-4; D might be TRBD1 (6 bases). The germline V gene has CDR1 SQVTM and CDR2 ANQGSEA. The V end lost 6 bases, the J end lost 3 bases, and 14 bases lay between the germline ends. The CDR3 runs to 14 residues.

This chain uses TRBV2 with TRBJ1-4; 7 bases fit TRBD1. Looked up from germline, CDR1 is SNHLY and CDR2 is FYNNEI. Losses at the gene ends were 2 bases for V and 6 bases for J; bases not matched to a gene: 6. The CDR3 runs 15 residues. CDR3 residues: CASSERGRGDEKLFF. The DNA of the CDR3 is TGTGCCAGCAGTGAACGGGGCAGGGGGGATGAAAAACTGTTTTTT. The full variable domain, with the rest looked up from reference TRBV2 and TRBJ1-4, is EPEVTQTPSHQVTQMGQEVILRCVPISNHLYFYWYRQILGQKVEFLVSFYNNEISEKSEIFDDQFSVERPDGSNFTLKIRSTKLEDSAMYFCASSERGRGDEKLFFGSGTQLSVL.

The chain links TRBV29-1 to TRBJ2-5, with 8 positions matching TRBD1. Germline CDR1 and CDR2: SQVTM and ANQGSEA. This CDR3 contains 12 residues. The V and J ends lost 6 bases and 4 bases, in that order; junction bases with no gene match: 4. The CDR3 DNA is TGCAGCGTAGGGCAGGGGGCAGAGACCCAGTACTTC. It is translated as CSVGQGAETQYF.

The rearrangement joins TRBV2 to TRBJ2-7, with 8 positions matching TRBD1. The germline gives CDR1 SNHLY, CDR2 FYNNEI. The V and J ends lost 8 bases and 5 bases, in that order; junction bases with no gene match: 11. The CDR3 sequence is 14 residues long. The CDR3 nucleotides are TGTGCCAGCGGGCAGGGGGCGCCCGGGGACGAGCAGTACTTC. This translates into CASGQGAPGDEQYF. The whole variable domain, filled in from reference TRBV2 and TRBJ2-7, reads EPEVTQTPSHQVTQMGQEVILRCVPISNHLYFYWYRQILGQKVEFLVSFYNNEISEKSEIFDDQFSVERPDGSNFTLKIRSTKLEDSAMYFCASGQGAPGDEQYFGPGTRLTVT.

Turning to this clonotype: Just one base apart from a much larger clone, this may be a read error. The chain recombines TRBV25-1 with TRBJ2-3, with D tentatively TRBD1 (5 bases). Germline V lookup: CDR1 MGHDK, CDR2 SYGVNS. This CDR3 spans 14 amino acids. The CDR3 is CASSERIGTGTQYF. CDR3 DNA: TGTGCCAGCAGTGAGCGTATCGGCACAGGTACGCAGTATTTT.

Note on this clonotype: This may come from a read error, since a much larger clone is one base off. The J gene is TRBJ2-7, the V gene TRBV24-1, with 9 bases identical to TRBD2. V dropped 3 bases and J dropped 5; count of bases not matched to a gene: 7. CDR1 is KGHDR, CDR2 SFDVKD, per germline. The CDR3 consists of 15 residues. The CDR3 region has the DNA TGTGCCACCAGTGATGCACGAGGACTAGCGAACGAGCAGTACTTC. It translates to CATSDARGLANEQYF.

The CDR3 protein is CASSYDRDDYGYTF. As DNA, the CDR3 is TGTGCCAGCAGTTATGACAGGGATGACTATGGCTACACCTTC. J is TRBJ1-2 and V is TRBV7-3; 7 bases line up with TRBD1. Germline CDR1 and CDR2: SGHTA and FQGTGA. CDR3 length equals 14 residues. J was trimmed by 3 bases and V by 6 bases; bases with no gene match: 7.

A note on this clonotype: A read error may be the cause here, since a much bigger clone is one base away. The rearrangement joins TRBV9 to TRBJ1-4; tentatively, D is TRBD1 (6 bases). The CDR3 loop spans 15 amino acids. CDR1 and CDR2 (germline): SGDLS, YYNGEE. V was shortened by 0 bases and J by 7 bases, with 13 bases between the two germline ends. The CDR3 sequence is CASSVVGQGTEKLFF. The CDR3 DNA reads as TGTGCCAGCAGCGTAGTCGGGCAGGGGACTGAAAAACTGTTTTTT.

The V call is TRBV29-1, the J call TRBJ2-2, with D unresolved. Trimming cost V 6 bases and J 8 bases, with 7 bases left between them. Germline assignment: CDR1 SQVTM and CDR2 ANQGSEA. This CDR3 is built from 10 residues. The CDR3 spells CSVKTGELFF. The CDR3 DNA is TGCAGCGTGAAGACAGGGGAGCTGTTTTTT.

Note on this clonotype: The CDR3 ends on some other residue instead of the conserved phenylalanine or tryptophan, so this is likely a read error. No DNA is shown, since the ends of the CDR3 on it are uncertain; the CDR3 is the one TCRdb lists. This chain uses TRBV2 with TRBJ1-6. 13 amino acids form the CDR3, both terminal residues included. The germline V gene encodes CDR1 SNHLY and CDR2 FYNNEI. The CDR3 sequence is CASSQGYNSPRPR.

The chain couples TRBV15 to TRBJ1-1; TRBD1 might be the D (5 bases). Germline V lookup: CDR1 LNHNV, CDR2 YYDKDF (reference sequence). V lost 5 bases and J lost 9, with 13 bases in between. The CDR3 consists of 12 residues. The CDR3 spells CATSVKGSKAFF. The CDR3 nucleotides read TGTGCCACCAGCGTAAAGGGGTCGAAAGCTTTCTTT.

This clonotype was picked up a small number of times. The chain recombines TRBV12-3 or TRBV12-4 with TRBJ2-7; 8 bases line up with TRBD2. V gave up 8 bases and J gave up 3 bases; unmatched junction bases: 9. The CDR3 totals 14 residues. The CDR3 sequence: CASSNRRGGYEQYF. The DNA of the CDR3 is TGTGCCAGCTCCAATCGACGGGGGGGCTACGAGCAGTACTTC.

This clonotype has at least ten counts. The genes are TRBV5-1 and TRBJ2-7; 7 positions match TRBD1. This CDR3 comprises 14 residues. Trimming removed 0 bases from V and 7 bases from J; junction bases left unmatched: 7. CDR1 and CDR2 from the germline V gene are SGHRS and YFSETQ. The CDR3 reads CASSLGQGRSEQYF. CDR3 coding DNA: TGCGCCAGCAGCTTGGGACAGGGAAGGTCGGAGCAGTACTTC.

The table lists this clonotype with a few counts. The chain carries TRBV2 and TRBJ2-5, with D possibly called TRBD1 or TRBD2 (5 bases each). This CDR3 comprises 14 residues. The germline CDR1 and CDR2 sequences are SNHLY and FYNNEI. V was clipped by 6 bases and J by 4 bases, with 15 bases between them. CDR3 DNA: TGTGCCAGCAGAACTGGGACCGACCGAGAGACCCAGTACTTC. Translation gives CASRTGTDRETQYF.

The chain links TRBV25-1 to TRBJ2-5; 7 bases match TRBD1. This CDR3 comprises 14 residues. CDR1 is MGHDK and CDR2 is SYGVNS in the germline V gene. Trimming at V came to 5 bases and at J to 0 bases, leaving 3 bases not matched to a gene. CDR3 in amino acids: CASSPGTDQETQYF. The CDR3 region has the DNA TGTGCCAGCAGTCCGGGGACAGACCAAGAGACCCAGTACTTC.

This clonotype was counted between two and nine times. The junction departs from the called germline gene at one end, perhaps through a read error. For the CDR3, the DNA is TGCGCCAGCAGCCAACTAACGGGACAGGCCTCCTACGAGCAGTACTTC. Its translation is CASSQLTGQASYEQYF. This chain joins TRBV7-8 and TRBJ2-7; TRBD1 matches 8 bases. This CDR3 is 16 amino acids long. Germline V lookup: CDR1 SGHVS, CDR2 FQNEAQ.

The chain links TRBV5-6 to TRBJ1-3; D perhaps matches TRBD1 (5 bases). V was shortened by 2 bases and J by 0 bases, with 15 bases between the two germline ends. The CDR3 runs 17 residues. CDR1 and CDR2 from the germline V gene are SGHDT and YYEEEE. The CDR3 is CASSFRGWGFSGNTIYF. In nucleotides, the CDR3 is TGTGCCAGCAGCTTCCGAGGCTGGGGGTTCTCTGGAAACACCATATATTTT.

This clonotype was counted many times. The rearrangement uses TRBV7-9 and TRBJ1-2; weak D call: TRBD1 (5 bases). Trimming shortened V by 5 bases and J by 1 base, and 14 bases separated the two germline ends. This CDR3 has 15 residues. Germline V CDR1 and CDR2: SEHNR, FQNEAQ (reference sequence). The CDR3 nucleotides read TGTGCCAGCAGCCTCCCGGACACGCTTAACTATGGCTACACCTTC. Protein product: CASSLPDTLNYGYTF.

This clonotype showed up just once. A read error is likely, as this CDR3 ends without the conserved phenylalanine or tryptophan. The V call is TRBV19, the J call TRBJ1-5; D is unclear. Germline V lookup: CDR1 LNHDA, CDR2 SQIVND (reference sequence). CDR3 length: 15 residues. The V end lost 7 bases, the J end lost 1 base, and 14 bases lay between the germline ends. This CDR3 reads CASTQVGSSNQPQHS. In nucleotides, the CDR3 is TGTGCCAGTACCCAGGTCGGCTCCAGCAATCAGCCCCAGCATTCA.